Shown below are 7 T cell receptor beta chains from a single sample sequenced in a study of OX40 agonist ivuxolimab in advanced cancers. Assay used: immunoSEQ multiplex PCR; TCRdb lists only in-frame clones, some missing. The table has about 93,000 clones, over 75% seen once; the top ten hold around 2.6%. The sequenced sample was CD4+ or CD8+ T cells sorted from blood, obtained in a trial of the OX40 agonist ivuxolimab. These receptor sequences come from an adult with an advanced solid tumor such as melanoma, head and neck, liver or kidney cancer.

CDR3 sequence (DNA): TGTGCCGCGCAGGGTAATCAGCCCCAGCATTTT. Translating it yields CAAQGNQPQHF. This chain joins TRBV6-1 and TRBJ1-5; maybe TRBD1 (5 bases). V lost 11 bases to trimming and J lost 4 bases, with 9 bases between them. Germline CDR1 is MNHNS and CDR2 is SASEGT. The CDR3 sequence is 11 residues long.

This clone turned up a few times. The gene calls are TRBV7-3 and TRBJ1-1; 7 bases match TRBD1. Germline assignment: CDR1 SGHTA and CDR2 FQGTGA. The CDR3 covers 13 residues. V lost 5 bases and J lost 4; bases outside the gene matches: 4. CDR3 sequence: CASSPQGITEAFF. For the CDR3, the DNA is TGTGCCAGCAGCCCACAGGGGATCACTGAAGCTTTCTTT.

The chain carries TRBV9 and TRBJ2-1; D is possibly TRBD2 (5 bases). The germline V gene encodes CDR1 SGDLS and CDR2 YYNGEE. The V and J ends lost 2 bases and 1 base respectively, with 13 bases between them. The CDR3 sequence is 16 residues long. The CDR3 spells CASSVLSGFSYNEQFF. The CDR3 coding sequence is TGTGCCAGCAGCGTCTTGAGCGGATTTTCCTACAATGAGCAGTTCTTC.

In this sample, this clone turned up once. V gene TRBV7-2 combines with J gene TRBJ2-7; the match to TRBD1 covers 11 bases. Trimming cost V 5 bases and J 4 bases; bases outside gene matches: 4. CDR3 length: 14 residues. Per the germline V gene, CDR1 is SGHTA and CDR2 is FQGNSA. In DNA, the CDR3 is TGTGCCAGCAGCATAGGACAGGGGGCTTACGAGCAGTACTTC. This codes for CASSIGQGAYEQYF.

The genes are TRBV6-5 and TRBJ2-7; no definite D call. The V gene's germline CDR1 is MNHEY and CDR2 SVGAGI. This CDR3 spans 13 amino acids. V was shortened by 6 bases and J by 5 bases, with 14 bases between the two germline ends. The CDR3 loop is CASSPRRTNEQYF. CDR3 DNA sequence: TGTGCCAGCAGCCCTCGCAGGACCAACGAGCAGTACTTC.

J is TRBJ1-1 and V is TRBV19; no clear D. V was cut by 6 bases and J by 6 bases, with 14 bases left in between. This CDR3 spans 13 amino acids. Per germline, CDR1 LNHDA and CDR2 SQIVND (reference sequence). DNA for the CDR3: TGTGCCAGTAGGGCCGAGGTTAGGGCTGAAGCTTTCTTT. This translates into CASRAEVRAEAFF. The full variable domain, in which reference TRBV19 and TRBJ1-1 provide the parts outside the CDR3, is DGGITQSPKYLFRKEGQNVTLSCEQNLNHDAMYWYRQDPGQGLRLIYYSQIVNDFQKGDIAEGYSVSREKKESFPLTVTSAQKNPTAFYLCASRAEVRAEAFFGQGTRLTVV.

The chain combines TRBV4-3 with TRBJ2-1; 10 nucleotides agree with TRBD2. This CDR3 region has 16 residues. The trim removed 0 bases at V and 6 bases at J, leaving 5 bases unmatched. Per germline, CDR1 LGHNA and CDR2 YSLEER. This CDR3 reads CASSQDSSGRTNEQFF. CDR3 in DNA: TGCGCCAGCAGCCAAGATTCTAGCGGGAGAACCAATGAGCAGTTCTTC.